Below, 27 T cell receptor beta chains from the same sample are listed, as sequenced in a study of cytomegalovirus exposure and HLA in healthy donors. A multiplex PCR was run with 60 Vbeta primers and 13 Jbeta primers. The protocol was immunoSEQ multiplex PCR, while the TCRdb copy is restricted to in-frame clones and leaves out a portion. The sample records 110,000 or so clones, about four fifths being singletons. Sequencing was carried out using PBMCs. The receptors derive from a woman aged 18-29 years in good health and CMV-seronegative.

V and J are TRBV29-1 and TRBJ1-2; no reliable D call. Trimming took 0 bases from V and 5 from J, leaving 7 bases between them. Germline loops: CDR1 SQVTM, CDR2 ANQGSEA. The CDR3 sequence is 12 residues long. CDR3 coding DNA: TGCAGCGTTGAAGAAGGCGGGTATGGCTACACCTTC. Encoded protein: CSVEEGGYGYTF.

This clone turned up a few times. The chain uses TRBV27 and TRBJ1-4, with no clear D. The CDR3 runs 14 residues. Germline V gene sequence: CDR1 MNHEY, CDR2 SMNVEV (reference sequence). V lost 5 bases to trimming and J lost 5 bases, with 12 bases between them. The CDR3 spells CASSTLAGNEKLFF. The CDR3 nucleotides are TGTGCCAGCAGTACACTGGCGGGAAATGAAAAACTGTTTTTT. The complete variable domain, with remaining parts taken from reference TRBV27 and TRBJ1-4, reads EAQVTQNPRYLITVTGKKLTVTCSQNMNHEYMSWYRQDPGLGLRQIYYSMNVEVTDKGDVPEGYKVSRKEKRNFPLILESPSPNQTSLYFCASSTLAGNEKLFFGSGTQLSVL.

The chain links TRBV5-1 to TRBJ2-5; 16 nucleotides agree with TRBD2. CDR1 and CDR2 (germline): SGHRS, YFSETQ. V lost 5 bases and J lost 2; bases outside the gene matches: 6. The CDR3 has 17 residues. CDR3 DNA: TGCGCCAGCAGGACCGGGACTAGCGGGGGGGAACAAGAGACCCAGTACTTC. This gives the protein CASRTGTSGGEQETQYF.

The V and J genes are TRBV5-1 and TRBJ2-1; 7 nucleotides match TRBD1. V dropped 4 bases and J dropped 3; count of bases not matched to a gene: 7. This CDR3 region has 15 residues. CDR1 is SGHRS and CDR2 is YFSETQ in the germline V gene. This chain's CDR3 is CASSTRAGGYNEQFF. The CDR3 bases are TGCGCCAGCAGCACCCGTGCAGGGGGCTACAATGAGCAGTTCTTC.

CDR3 DNA sequence: TGTGCCAGTAGTGTCCAGGGACTCCAAGTTGAGCAGTTCTTC. Encoded protein: CASSVQGLQVEQFF. This chain uses TRBV19 with TRBJ2-1; D perhaps matches TRBD2 (6 bases). This CDR3 contains 14 residues. Trimming took off 5 bases at V and 9 bases at J, with 17 bases between the two ends. CDR1 and CDR2 (germline): LNHDA, SQIVND (reference sequence).

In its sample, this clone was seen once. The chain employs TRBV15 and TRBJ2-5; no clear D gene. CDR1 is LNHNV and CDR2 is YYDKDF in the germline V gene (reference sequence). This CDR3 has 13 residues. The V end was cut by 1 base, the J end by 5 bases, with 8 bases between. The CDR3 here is CATSRGHTETQYF. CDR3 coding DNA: TGTGCCACCAGCAGAGGCCACACGGAGACCCAGTACTTC.

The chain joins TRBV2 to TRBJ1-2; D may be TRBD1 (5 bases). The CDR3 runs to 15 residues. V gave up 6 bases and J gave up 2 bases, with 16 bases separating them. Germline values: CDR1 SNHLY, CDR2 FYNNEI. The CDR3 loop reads CASRPGTGINYGYTF. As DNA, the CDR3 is TGTGCCAGCAGGCCCGGGACTGGAATCAACTATGGCTACACCTTC.

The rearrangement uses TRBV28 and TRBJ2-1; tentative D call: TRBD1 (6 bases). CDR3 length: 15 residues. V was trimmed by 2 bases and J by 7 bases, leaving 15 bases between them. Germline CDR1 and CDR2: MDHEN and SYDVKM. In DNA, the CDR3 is TGTGCCAGCAGTTTACCCCAGGGGCGTTTTAATGAGCAGTTCTTC. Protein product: CASSLPQGRFNEQFF.

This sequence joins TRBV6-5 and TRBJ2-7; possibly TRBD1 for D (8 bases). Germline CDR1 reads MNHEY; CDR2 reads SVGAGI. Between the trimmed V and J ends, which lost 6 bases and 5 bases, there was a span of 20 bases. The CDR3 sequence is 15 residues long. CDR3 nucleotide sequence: TGTGCCAGCAGAACCGACAGGGGAGGGGGCAACGAGCAGTACTTC. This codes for CASRTDRGGGNEQYF.

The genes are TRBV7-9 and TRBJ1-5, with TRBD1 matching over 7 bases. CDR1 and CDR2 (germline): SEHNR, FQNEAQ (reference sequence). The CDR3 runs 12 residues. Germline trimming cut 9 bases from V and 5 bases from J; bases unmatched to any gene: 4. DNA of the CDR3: TGTGCCAGTGGACAGGACTATCAGCCCCAGCATTTT. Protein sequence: CASGQDYQPQHF.

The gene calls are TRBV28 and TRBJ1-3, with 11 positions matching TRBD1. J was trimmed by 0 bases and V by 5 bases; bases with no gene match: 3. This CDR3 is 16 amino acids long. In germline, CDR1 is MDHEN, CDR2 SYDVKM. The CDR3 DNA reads TGTGCCAGCAGTGGACAGGGGGCCCCCTCTGGAAACACCATATATTTT. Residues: CASSGQGAPSGNTIYF.

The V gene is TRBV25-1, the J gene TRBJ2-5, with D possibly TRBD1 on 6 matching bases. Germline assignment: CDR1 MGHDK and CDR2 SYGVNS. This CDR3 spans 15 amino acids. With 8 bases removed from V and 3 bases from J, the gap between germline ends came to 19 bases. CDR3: CASAKGWAGEETQYF. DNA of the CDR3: TGTGCCAGCGCCAAGGGTTGGGCAGGGGAAGAGACCCAGTACTTC.

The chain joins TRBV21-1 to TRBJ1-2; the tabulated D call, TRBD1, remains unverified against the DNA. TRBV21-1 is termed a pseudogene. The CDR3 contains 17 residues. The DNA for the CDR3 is TGTGCCAGCAGCGACCTGTGGCACAGGGGTTACCACTATGGCTACACCTTC. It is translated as CASSDLWHRGYHYGYTF.

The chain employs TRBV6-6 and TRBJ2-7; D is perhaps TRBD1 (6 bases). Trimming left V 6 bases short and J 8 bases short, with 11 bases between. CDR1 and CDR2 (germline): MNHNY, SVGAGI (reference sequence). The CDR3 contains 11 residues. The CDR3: CASSTGLQQYF. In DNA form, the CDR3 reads TGTGCCAGCAGCACAGGGCTCCAGCAGTACTTC.

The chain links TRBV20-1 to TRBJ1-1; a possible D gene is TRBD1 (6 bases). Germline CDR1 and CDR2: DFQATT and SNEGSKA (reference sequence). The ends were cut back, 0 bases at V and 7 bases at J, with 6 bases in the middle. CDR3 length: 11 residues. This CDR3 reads CSAREGHEAFF. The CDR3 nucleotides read TGCAGTGCTAGAGAGGGACATGAAGCTTTCTTT.

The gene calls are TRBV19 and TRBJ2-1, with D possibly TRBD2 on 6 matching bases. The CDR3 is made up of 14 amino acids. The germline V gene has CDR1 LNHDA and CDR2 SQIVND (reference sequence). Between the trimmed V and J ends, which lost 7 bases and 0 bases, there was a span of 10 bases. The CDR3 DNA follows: TGTGCCAGTAACGGGGGAATCTCCTACAATGAGCAGTTCTTC. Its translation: CASNGGISYNEQFF.

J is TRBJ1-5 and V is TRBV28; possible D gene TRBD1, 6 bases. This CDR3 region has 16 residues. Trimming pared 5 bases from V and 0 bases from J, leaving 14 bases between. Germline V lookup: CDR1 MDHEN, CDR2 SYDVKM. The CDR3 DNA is TGTGCCAGCAGTAACACAGGGACCTATAGCAATCAGCCCCAGCATTTT. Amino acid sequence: CASSNTGTYSNQPQHF. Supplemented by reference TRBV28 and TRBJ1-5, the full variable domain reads DVKVTQSSRYLVKRTGEKVFLECVQDMDHENMFWYRQDPGLGLRLIYFSYDVKMKEKGDIPEGYSVSREKKERFSLILESASTNQTSMYLCASSNTGTYSNQPQHFGDGTRLSIL.

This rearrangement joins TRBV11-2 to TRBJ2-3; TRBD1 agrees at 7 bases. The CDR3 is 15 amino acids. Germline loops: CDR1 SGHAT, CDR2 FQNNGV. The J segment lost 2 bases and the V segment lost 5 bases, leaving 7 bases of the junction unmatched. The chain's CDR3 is CASSRTGIPTDTQYF. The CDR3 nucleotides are TGTGCCAGCAGCCGGACAGGAATCCCCACAGATACGCAGTATTTT.

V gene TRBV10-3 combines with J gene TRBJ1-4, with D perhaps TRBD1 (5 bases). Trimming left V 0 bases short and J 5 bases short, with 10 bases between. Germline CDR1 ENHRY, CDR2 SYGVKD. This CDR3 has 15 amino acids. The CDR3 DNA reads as TGTGCCATCAGTGAGTCCGACAGATTAAATGAAAAACTGTTTTTT. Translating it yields CAISESDRLNEKLFF.

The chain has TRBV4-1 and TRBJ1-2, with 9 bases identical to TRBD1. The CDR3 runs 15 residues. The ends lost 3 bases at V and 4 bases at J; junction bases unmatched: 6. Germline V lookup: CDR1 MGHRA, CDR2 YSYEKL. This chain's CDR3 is CASSHPGQGSYGYTF. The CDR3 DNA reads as TGCGCCAGCAGCCACCCGGGACAGGGAAGCTATGGCTACACCTTC.

The CDR3 here is CASKSPHLAGDTGELFF. The DNA for the CDR3 is TGTGCCAGTAAGTCCCCCCATCTGGCGGGGGACACCGGGGAGCTGTTTTTT. This chain joins TRBV19 and TRBJ2-2, with TRBD2 identical over 7 bases. Germline lookup yields CDR1 LNHDA and CDR2 SQIVND (reference sequence). J lost 3 bases, V lost 7 bases, and 14 bases had no gene match. The CDR3 is 17 amino acids. Together with reference TRBV19 and TRBJ2-2, the CDR3 gives the full variable domain: DGGITQSPKYLFRKEGQNVTLSCEQNLNHDAMYWYRQDPGQGLRLIYYSQIVNDFQKGDIAEGYSVSREKKESFPLTVTSAQKNPTAFYLCASKSPHLAGDTGELFFGEGSRLTVL.

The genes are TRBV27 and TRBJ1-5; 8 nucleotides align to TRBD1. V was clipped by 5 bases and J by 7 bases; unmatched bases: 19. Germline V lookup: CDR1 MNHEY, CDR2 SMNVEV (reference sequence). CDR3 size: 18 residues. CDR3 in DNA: TGTGCCAGCAGTCCACAGGGGGTTCGCCTTAGAGGGGAGCAGCCCCAGCATTTT. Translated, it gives CASSPQGVRLRGEQPQHF.

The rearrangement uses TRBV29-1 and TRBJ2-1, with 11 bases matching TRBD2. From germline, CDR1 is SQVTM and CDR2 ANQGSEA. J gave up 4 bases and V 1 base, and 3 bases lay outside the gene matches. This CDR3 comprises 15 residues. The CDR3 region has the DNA TGCAGCGTTGAAGTTAGCGGGGGGGGATACAATGAGCAGTTCTTC. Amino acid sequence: CSVEVSGGGYNEQFF.

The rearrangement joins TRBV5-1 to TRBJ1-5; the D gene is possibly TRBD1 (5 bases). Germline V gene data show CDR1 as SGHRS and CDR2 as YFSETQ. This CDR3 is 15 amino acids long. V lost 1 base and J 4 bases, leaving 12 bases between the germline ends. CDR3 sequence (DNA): TGCGCCAGCAGCTTGTTATTGCAGGGTAATCAGCCCCAGCATTTT. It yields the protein CASSLLLQGNQPQHF.

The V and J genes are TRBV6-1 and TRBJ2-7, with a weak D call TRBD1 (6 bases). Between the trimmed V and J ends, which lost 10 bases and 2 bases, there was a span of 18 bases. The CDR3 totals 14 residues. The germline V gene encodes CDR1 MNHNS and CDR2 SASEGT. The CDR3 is CATMDSQIPYEQYV. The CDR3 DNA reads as TGTGCCACCATGGACAGTCAAATACCCTACGAGCAGTACGTC.

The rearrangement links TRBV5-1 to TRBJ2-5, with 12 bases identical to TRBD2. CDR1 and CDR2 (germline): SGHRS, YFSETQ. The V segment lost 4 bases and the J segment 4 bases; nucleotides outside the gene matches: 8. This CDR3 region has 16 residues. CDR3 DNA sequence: TGCGCCAGCAGCGGGCTAGCGGGAGGGCCGGGAGAGACCCAGTACTTC. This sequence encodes CASSGLAGGPGETQYF. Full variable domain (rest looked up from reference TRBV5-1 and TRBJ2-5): KAGVTQTPRYLIKTRGQQVTLSCSPISGHRSVSWYQQTPGQGLQFLFEYFSETQRNKGNFPGRFSGRQFSNSRSEMNVSTLELGDSALYLCASSGLAGGPGETQYFGPGTRLLVL.

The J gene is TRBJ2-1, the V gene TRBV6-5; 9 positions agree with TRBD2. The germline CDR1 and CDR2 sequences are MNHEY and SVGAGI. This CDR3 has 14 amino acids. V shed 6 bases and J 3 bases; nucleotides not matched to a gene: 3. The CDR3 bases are TGTGCCAGCAGGGGGACTAGCCTCTACAATGAGCAGTTCTTC. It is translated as CASRGTSLYNEQFF.